Reported below is one T cell receptor beta chain. V shed 2 bases, J shed 2 bases, and the junction held 3 bases outside the gene matches. This CDR3 is built from 15 residues. Germline V gives CDR1 MGHDK, CDR2 SYGVNS. These data come from a study of Ad26.COV2.S vaccination and SARS-CoV-2 variants. Sequencing used immunoSEQ multiplex PCR; TCRdb keeps in-frame clones, though not all of them. The table shows some 180,000 clones, with around nine tenths occurring only once. The chain has TRBV25-1 and TRBJ2-7; 10 bases map to TRBD1. This clonotype was sampled from a human donor who had recovered from COVID-19. The sample here was peripheral blood, taken after recovery from COVID-19. The DNA for the CDR3 is TGTGCCAGCAGTGAAGGGGACAGGGGAACCTACGAGCAGTACTTC. This sequence encodes CASSEGDRGTYEQYF.